Listed below are T cell receptor beta chains from one sample, sequenced in a study of response to subunit inactivated influenza vaccine. TCRdb reanalysed the RT-PCR reads using MiXCR and keeps one entry per CDR3 protein. Found here are fewer than 350,000 distinct CDR3 sequences, less than 25% of them singletons; the top ten hold 10% to 13%. The sequencing here drew on PBMCs from blood, taken 21 months after vaccination. The receptors shown here come from a man between 50 and 70 years old who received an inactivated influenza vaccine. CDR3s include the opening cysteine and the closing phenylalanine or tryptophan. The D gene is left open where the match is weak. Clone size is given for some rows only: seen once, a few or many times, or a class if the clone is expanded.

d_call	v_call	j_call	clone_size	cdr3_nt	cdr3_aa
-	TRBV6-2/TRBV6-3	TRBJ2-1	-	TGTGCCAGCAGTTACCGGACACCCTCCTACAATGAGCAGTTCTTC	CASSYRTPSYNEQFF
-	TRBV7-8	TRBJ1-4	many	TGTGCCAGCACCCCGTACCGAGGGGCGGATGAAAAACTGTTTTTT	CASTPYRGADEKLFF
TRBD1	TRBV12-3/TRBV12-4	TRBJ1-2	-	TGTGCCAGCAGCTCGGGACAGTTCAACTATGGCTACACCTTC	CASSSGQFNYGYTF
-	TRBV11-2	TRBJ2-5	few	TGTGCCAGCAGCTTAGACAGGGAAGGGACCCAGTACTTC	CASSLDREGTQYF
-	TRBV20-1	TRBJ1-5	few	TGCAGTGCTCCAACCAGCCGAGGACATGTTAGCAATCAGCCCCAGCATTTT	CSAPTSRGHVSNQPQHF
TRBD1	TRBV7-9	TRBJ1-2	many	TGTGCCAGCAGCTTAGGCACAGGGGGCGAAGTGGATGGCTACACCTTC	CASSLGTGGEVDGYTF
TRBD2	TRBV7-2	TRBJ2-4	few	TGTGCCAGCAGCGGAGGACTAGCGCGTCAGTACTTC	CASSGGLARQYF
-	TRBV5-1	TRBJ1-2	-	TGCGCCAGTCGTTCCCCTAACTATGGCTACACCTTC	CASRSPNYGYTF
-	TRBV4-1	TRBJ1-4	few	TGCGCCAGCAGCCAGAATGTGGTCGCTGAAAAACTGTTTTTT	CASSQNVVAEKLFF
TRBD1	TRBV4-3	TRBJ1-1	-	TGCGCCAGCAGCCAAGATGGGACAGGGATTTTTGAAGCTTTCTTT	CASSQDGTGIFEAFF
TRBD1	TRBV7-8	TRBJ2-7	-	TGTGCCAGCAGCCAACGGACAGGGAGCTCCTACGAGCAGTACTTC	CASSQRTGSSYEQYF
-	TRBV12-3/TRBV12-4	TRBJ1-2	many	TGTGCCAGCAGCGGGGTCGGGTATGGCTACACCTTC	CASSGVGYGYTF
TRBD1	TRBV20-1	TRBJ2-7	few	TGCAGTGCTAGACGGACAGGGGAGGGCTACGAGCAGTACTTC	CSARRTGEGYEQYF
-	TRBV25-1	TRBJ2-1	-	TGTGCCAGCAGTGACTCCCGCAGGTTCAGCTCCTACAATGAGCAGTTCTTC	CASSDSRRFSSYNEQFF
-	TRBV5-6	TRBJ1-2	-	TGTGCCAGCCACAGAGACTATGGCTACACCTTC	CASHRDYGYTF
TRBD1	TRBV6-1	TRBJ1-1	-	TGTGCCAGCACCCGACAGGGGATGAACACTGAAGCTTTCTTT	CASTRQGMNTEAFF
-	TRBV5-6	TRBJ1-4	few	TGTGCCAGCAGCTGGGGAGAGCGCCCAGCAACTAATGAAAAACTGTTTTTT	CASSWGERPATNEKLFF
-	TRBV18	TRBJ2-7	-	TGTGCCAGCTCACCTACCGGGACCTCCTACGAGCAGTACTTC	CASSPTGTSYEQYF
TRBD1	TRBV28	TRBJ1-3	many	TGTGCCAGCAGTTTAACACAGGGGGCTGGAGGAAACACCATATATTTT	CASSLTQGAGGNTIYF
-	TRBV4-2	TRBJ2-2	few	TGTGCCAGCAGCCGGAGTAGCGGCCAAAACACCGGGGAGCTGTTTTTT	CASSRSSGQNTGELFF
-	TRBV24-1	TRBJ2-1	many	TGTGCCACCAGTGATTTGACGGGGAATGAGCAGTTCTTC	CATSDLTGNEQFF
TRBD2	TRBV28	TRBJ2-7	-	TGTGCCAGCAGTTCGCCTAGCGGACCCTACGAGCAGTACTTC	CASSSPSGPYEQYF
-	TRBV12-2	TRBJ2-1	-	TGTGCAAGTCGAACGCGGGACTACCTCAATGAGCAGTTCTTC	CASRTRDYLNEQFF
-	TRBV7-2	TRBJ1-2	-	TGTGCCAGCAGCTTAAGGAATTCTATTCCTTACTATGGCTACACCTTC	CASSLRNSIPYYGYTF
-	TRBV5-1	TRBJ2-2	few	TGCGCCAGCAGCCCGGCAGGGGTTTCCACCGGGGAGCTGTTTTTT	CASSPAGVSTGELFF
TRBD1	TRBV6-1	TRBJ1-6	-	TGTGCCAGCAGATTTGGGGGACAGGGGACGACCTCACCCCTCCACTTT	CASRFGGQGTTSPLHF
-	TRBV18	TRBJ2-1	-	TGTGCCAGCTCACCCTACTCCTACAATGAGCAGTTCTTC	CASSPYSYNEQFF
-	TRBV27	TRBJ1-6	few	TGTGCCAGCAGTCCACCCCCACAGCGAACTAATTCACCCCTCCACTTT	CASSPPPQRTNSPLHF
TRBD2	TRBV15	TRBJ2-7	-	TGTGCCACCAGCAGAGAAACTAGCGGTTACTACGAGCAGTACTTC	CATSRETSGYYEQYF
TRBD1	TRBV12-3/TRBV12-4	TRBJ1-1	-	TGTGCCAGCATGCCACAGGGGACCACTGAAGCTTTCTTT	CASMPQGTTEAFF
TRBD1	TRBV9	TRBJ2-3	-	TGTGCCAGCAGCGCGGGGACAGGTTTGTCGCAGTATTTT	CASSAGTGLSQYF
-	TRBV7-9	TRBJ1-3	few	TGTGCCAGCAGCCCCCGGGGGAGCTCTGGAAACACCATATATTTT	CASSPRGSSGNTIYF
-	TRBV11-2	TRBJ2-1	-	TGTGCCAGCAGCTTAGGTCAGGGTAAGGGCAATGAGCAGTTCTTC	CASSLGQGKGNEQFF
-	TRBV4-2	TRBJ2-6	-	TGTGCCAGCAGCCAAGAGAGGCGCTCGGGGATATCCTTGGGGGCCAACGTCCTGACTTTC	CASSQERRSGISLGANVLTF
-	TRBV20-1	TRBJ1-6	-	TGCAGTGCTAGAACGGGGGTACGGTCACCCCTCCACTTT	CSARTGVRSPLHF
-	TRBV5-5	TRBJ2-1	-	TGTGCCAGCAGGGCGGGTCTCGCAAACAATGAGCAGTTCTTC	CASRAGLANNEQFF
TRBD1	TRBV29-1	TRBJ2-2	once	TGCAGCGTTCGCGGGACAGGGCTAATATCCGACACCGGGGAGCTGTTTTTT	CSVRGTGLISDTGELFF
-	TRBV18	TRBJ1-2	few	TGTGCCAGCTCCGGGACGGAGTCAGGCTACACCTTC	CASSGTESGYTF
-	TRBV5-4	TRBJ1-4	few	TGTGCCAGCAGCCCCACCCAGGGGTGGGCTAATGAAAAACTGTTTTTT	CASSPTQGWANEKLFF
-	TRBV7-2	TRBJ2-2	few	TGTGCCAGCAGCTTCCGGACATTGCAGGGTTCCGGGGAGCTGTTTTTT	CASSFRTLQGSGELFF
-	TRBV4-1	TRBJ2-2	few	TGCGCCAGCAGCCAAGAGGGACGTACCGGGGAGCTGTTTTTT	CASSQEGRTGELFF
-	TRBV20-1	TRBJ2-7	-	TGCAGTGCTAGAGATCTGGCCAGTGCGGACTACGAGCAGTACTTC	CSARDLASADYEQYF